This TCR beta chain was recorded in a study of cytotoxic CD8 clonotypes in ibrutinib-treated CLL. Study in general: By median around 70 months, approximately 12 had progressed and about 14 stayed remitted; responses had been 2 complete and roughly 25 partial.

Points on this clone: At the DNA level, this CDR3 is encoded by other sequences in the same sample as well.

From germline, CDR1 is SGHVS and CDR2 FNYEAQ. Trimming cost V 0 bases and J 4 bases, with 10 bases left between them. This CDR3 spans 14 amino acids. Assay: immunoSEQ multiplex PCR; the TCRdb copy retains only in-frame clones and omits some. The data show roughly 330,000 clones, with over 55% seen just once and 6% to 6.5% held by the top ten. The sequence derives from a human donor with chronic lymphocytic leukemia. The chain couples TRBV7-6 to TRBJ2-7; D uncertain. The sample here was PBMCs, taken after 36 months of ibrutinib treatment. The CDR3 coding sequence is TGTGCCAGCAGCTTAGCCGGGCCATCTTACGAGCAGTACTTC. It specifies CASSLAGPSYEQYF. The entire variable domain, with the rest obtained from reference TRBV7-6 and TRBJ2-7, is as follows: GAGVSQSPRYKVTKRGQDVALRCDPISGHVSLYWYRQALGQGPEFLTYFNYEAQQDKSGLPNDRFSAERPEGSISTLTIQRTEQRDSAMYRCASSLAGPSYEQYFGPGTRLTVT.